This T cell receptor (beta chain) was captured by sequencing in a study of T cells in Graves' hyperthyroidism and ophthalmopathy. With respect to this clonotype: Relative to the germline gene, one junction end is altered; a read error may explain this.

CDR1 MNHEY and CDR2 SVGAGI come from the germline V gene. The CDR3 has 13 residues. No progression to ophthalmopathy during 18 months of follow-up defined stable disease. The study excluded patients with uncontrolled infection, other autoimmune disease, pregnancy or lactation. Diagnostic decisions used clinical symptoms, serum thyroxine and TRAb, thyroid ultrasound and orbital computed tomography. RNA transcripts served as the template for amplifying TCR beta CDR3 regions. The TCR CDR3 first-round RT-PCR relied on the HTBI primer set. A single record per CDR3 protein comes from TCRdb applying MiXCR to the multiplex PCR reads. The table has about 760,000 distinct CDR3 sequences, over 35% seen once.

Sequenced material: blood. The clonotype originates from a woman aged 40 to 50 with Graves' hyperthyroidism. The chain carries TRBV6-5 and TRBJ1-1; D is uncertain. CDR3: CASSYGVITGAFF. CDR3 in DNA: TGTGCCAGCAGTTACGGGGTAATCACTGGAGCTTTCTTT.